This T cell receptor (beta chain) is from a study of monozygotic twins with inflammatory bowel disease. Study findings and constraints: There was no way to distinguish the different T cell subtypes. Whereas healthy co-twins had higher TCRbeta diversity (inverse Simpson), IBD patients had lower diversity. A lone strong IBD-associated signal or clonotype found no support.

TCRdb derives one entry per CDR3 protein from the 5' RACE reads, leaving out DNA. The sample holds roughly 100,000 distinct CDR3 sequences. The CDR3 has 15 residues. Per germline, CDR1 SGHTA and CDR2 FQGNSA. To note about this clonotype: Its antigen is unidentified.

Donors each gave about 2.5 ml of blood. This chain connects TRBV7-2 to TRBJ2-1; TCRdb returns TRBD1, unconfirmable since there is no DNA. This clonotype was sampled from a human donor with ulcerative colitis or Crohn's disease, or a healthy co-twin of an affected twin (not recorded which). Sequenced input: blood. The CDR3 protein is CASSPGQGEVGEQFF.